A selection of T cell receptor beta chains follows, all from one sample in a study of blood T cells in healthy people across ages. One entry per CDR3 protein results from TCRdb running MiXCR on the 5' RACE reads. The table includes over a million distinct CDR3 sequences, around 45% detected once. Material for sequencing was blood. The receptors were sampled from an older woman in good health. Each CDR3 is given with its conserved first and last residue. Fields, in order: J gene, D gene, clone size, V gene, CDR3 DNA, CDR3 protein. D genes are given only for firm matches. Clone size is stated in some rows and not others, as once, few, many or a class when expanded.

J: TRBJ2-3
D: TRBD1
size: .
V: TRBV12-3/TRBV12-4
DNA: TGTGCCAGCAGCCGTGGGGGGACAGGGGTGGCAGATACGCAGTATTTT
CDR3: CASSRGGTGVADTQYF

J: TRBJ1-5
D: TRBD1
size: few
V: TRBV27
DNA: TGTGCCAGCAGTTCGAGACAGGGATTAGGTCAGCCCCAGCATTTT
CDR3: CASSSRQGLGQPQHF

J: TRBJ1-1
D: .
size: .
V: TRBV10-3
DNA: TGTGCCACCAAGGCAGGTCTGGGCACTGAAGCTTTCTTT
CDR3: CATKAGLGTEAFF

J: TRBJ2-7
D: .
size: .
V: TRBV18
DNA: TGTGCCAGCTCAGGACCAGACAGTTCCTACGAGCAGTACTTC
CDR3: CASSGPDSSYEQYF

J: TRBJ2-7
D: TRBD2
size: .
V: TRBV27
DNA: TGTGCCAGCAGTTTAAAAAAAGGGACTAGCGACTCCTACGAGCAGTACTTC
CDR3: CASSLKKGTSDSYEQYF

J: TRBJ2-5
D: .
size: .
V: TRBV4-1
DNA: TGCGCCAGCAGCCAAACCGGCATTGAGACCCAGTACTTC
CDR3: CASSQTGIETQYF

J: TRBJ2-5
D: .
size: .
V: TRBV3-1
DNA: TGTGCCAGCAGCCCCCTCGGGGGACAAAGGAACAATGAGCAGTACTTC
CDR3: CASSPLGGQRNNEQYF

J: TRBJ2-1
D: TRBD2
size: .
V: TRBV30
DNA: TGTGCCTGGAAGCCTAGGGCTAGCGGCGACAATGAGCAGTTCTTC
CDR3: CAWKPRASGDNEQFF

J: TRBJ2-3
D: TRBD2
size: few
V: TRBV7-2
DNA: TGTGCCAGCAGCTTGACTAGCGGGTTCACAGATGGTACGCAGTATTTT
CDR3: CASSLTSGFTDGTQYF

J: TRBJ2-7
D: .
size: once
V: TRBV6-6
DNA: TGTGCCAGCAGCTACCATAGGGATGAGCAGTACTTC
CDR3: CASSYHRDEQYF

J: TRBJ1-2
D: .
size: once
V: TRBV20-1
DNA: TGCAGTGCTAGTAGCAGTGCGATGAACTATGGCTACACCTTC
CDR3: CSASSSAMNYGYTF

J: TRBJ2-1
D: .
size: .
V: TRBV5-1
DNA: TGCGCCAGCACACAGAGAGGGGGAGTAAGGAATGAGCAGTTCTTC
CDR3: CASTQRGGVRNEQFF

J: TRBJ2-1
D: .
size: once
V: TRBV10-3
DNA: TGTGCCATCAGTGAGCCCGGGGGAGAACACAATGAGCAGTTCTTC
CDR3: CAISEPGGEHNEQFF

J: TRBJ1-5
D: .
size: .
V: TRBV11-2
DNA: TGTGCCAGCACCGATCGGGGCCGGGACCAGCCCCAGCATTTT
CDR3: CASTDRGRDQPQHF

J: TRBJ2-7
D: .
size: .
V: TRBV6-1
DNA: TGTGCCAGCGCTCGGGCAGGCGACTACGAGCAGTACTTC
CDR3: CASARAGDYEQYF

J: TRBJ2-5
D: .
size: .
V: TRBV20-1
DNA: TGCAGTGCTAGACCGGGTCTTGAGCAGTACTTC
CDR3: CSARPGLEQYF

J: TRBJ2-7
D: TRBD2
size: .
V: TRBV7-2
DNA: TGTGCCAGCAGCCGCGGGCCTAGCGGGAGGAAAGTTTCCTACGAGCAGTACTTC
CDR3: CASSRGPSGRKVSYEQYF

J: TRBJ1-5
D: .
size: few
V: TRBV20-1
DNA: TGCAGTGCTATCGACTCCAACCTGGGATTTAGCAATCAGCCCCAGCATTTT
CDR3: CSAIDSNLGFSNQPQHF

J: TRBJ2-1
D: .
size: .
V: TRBV21-1
DNA: TGTGCCAGCAGCAGAGGGACAGGACCTTCCTACAATGAGCAGTTCTTC
CDR3: CASSRGTGPSYNEQFF

J: TRBJ2-3
D: .
size: few
V: TRBV7-2
DNA: TGTGCCAGCACCACCCGAGGGGGCACAGATACGCAGTATTTT
CDR3: CASTTRGGTDTQYF

J: TRBJ2-7
D: TRBD2
size: .
V: TRBV6-5
DNA: TGTGCCAGCAGCTCAGGGCTAGCGGGAGTCCACGAGCAGTACTTC
CDR3: CASSSGLAGVHEQYF

J: TRBJ2-3
D: .
size: .
V: TRBV27
DNA: TGTGCCAGCACAGAGGGCGGCGGATACACAGATACGCAGTATTTT
CDR3: CASTEGGGYTDTQYF

J: TRBJ2-1
D: .
size: few
V: TRBV3-1
DNA: TGTGCCAGCAGCCAAGTTGGTTTGGGAAGCTCCTACAATGAGCAGTTCTTC
CDR3: CASSQVGLGSSYNEQFF

J: TRBJ2-1
D: TRBD1
size: .
V: TRBV7-9
DNA: TGTGCCAGCAGCTTAGAGCCAGGGGGTCCCCCGAATGAGCAGTTCTTC
CDR3: CASSLEPGGPPNEQFF

J: TRBJ2-7
D: TRBD1
size: .
V: TRBV9
DNA: TGTGCCAGCAGCGTAGCTAGTGGGACAGGGGGGGTGAATGAGCAGTACTTC
CDR3: CASSVASGTGGVNEQYF

J: TRBJ1-1
D: .
size: few
V: TRBV5-1
DNA: TGCGCCAGCAGCTTGGAGGTCGGGGCAATTAACACTGAAGCTTTCTTT
CDR3: CASSLEVGAINTEAFF

J: TRBJ2-1
D: TRBD2
size: .
V: TRBV6-5
DNA: TGTGCCAGCAGTTATACGTCCTCGGGACTAGCGCAAAACAATGAGCAGTTCTTC
CDR3: CASSYTSSGLAQNNEQFF

J: TRBJ2-1
D: .
size: few
V: TRBV7-2
DNA: TGTGCCAGCAGCTTAATGTCTAACGGGGATGAGCAGTTCTTC
CDR3: CASSLMSNGDEQFF

J: TRBJ2-5
D: .
size: many
V: TRBV12-3/TRBV12-4
DNA: TGTGCCAGCAGACGGACAGTCCAAGAGACCCAGTACTTC
CDR3: CASRRTVQETQYF

J: TRBJ2-7
D: .
size: once
V: TRBV10-3
DNA: TGTGCCATCAGTGAGGCGCCACAGTTCTCCTACGAGCAGTACTTC
CDR3: CAISEAPQFSYEQYF

J: TRBJ2-5
D: .
size: .
V: TRBV29-1
DNA: TGCAGCTCCGCCGGGGGATTACAAGAGACCCAGTACTTC
CDR3: CSSAGGLQETQYF

J: TRBJ2-7
D: TRBD1
size: .
V: TRBV28
DNA: TGTGCCAGCACGGGACAGGTCAATTACGAGCAGTACTTC
CDR3: CASTGQVNYEQYF

J: TRBJ1-2
D: .
size: .
V: TRBV6-5
DNA: TGTGCCAGCAGGTCTCTTTCCGGGACGACTGGCTACACCTTC
CDR3: CASRSLSGTTGYTF

J: TRBJ2-5
D: TRBD1
size: .
V: TRBV9
DNA: TGTGCCAGCAGCGGCACAGGGGTTTCGGGCTTTAACAATGAGCAGTACTTC
CDR3: CASSGTGVSGFNNEQYF

J: TRBJ2-5
D: TRBD2
size: few
V: TRBV5-5
DNA: TGTGCCAGCAGCTCTAGACTAGCGGGAGGAGAGACCCAGTACTTC
CDR3: CASSSRLAGGETQYF

J: TRBJ1-5
D: .
size: .
V: TRBV12-3/TRBV12-4
DNA: TGTGCCAGCAGTTTAGTTGGGAGTTGGCAGGGGAATCAGCCCCAGCATTTT
CDR3: CASSLVGSWQGNQPQHF

J: TRBJ2-7
D: .
size: once
V: TRBV20-1
DNA: TGCAGTGCTCCCCCCCGGGACGGACCCTACGAGCAGTACTTC
CDR3: CSAPPRDGPYEQYF

J: TRBJ2-7
D: TRBD1
size: few
V: TRBV11-2
DNA: TGTGCCAGCAGCGACTATTCAGGGGGCTACGAGCAGTACTTC
CDR3: CASSDYSGGYEQYF

J: TRBJ2-5
D: TRBD1
size: many
V: TRBV5-1
DNA: TGTGCCAGCAGCTCGGGACAGGGCCAAGAGACCCAGTACTTC
CDR3: CASSSGQGQETQYF

J: TRBJ2-5
D: .
size: .
V: TRBV14
DNA: TGTGCCAGCAGCCAAGAAGGGATGTGGCCGACGCAGTACTTC
CDR3: CASSQEGMWPTQYF

J: TRBJ2-7
D: TRBD2
size: few
V: TRBV27
DNA: TGTGCCAGCAGCTCAAGGACTAGCGAGCGCGAGCAGTACTTC
CDR3: CASSSRTSEREQYF

J: TRBJ2-1
D: .
size: .
V: TRBV9
DNA: TGTGCCAGCAGCGATCGGACAGGTCATCTAGCGGAGCCCTACAATGAGCAGTTCTTC
CDR3: CASSDRTGHLAEPYNEQFF

J: TRBJ2-5
D: .
size: .
V: TRBV18
DNA: TGTGCCAGCTCAGGACGTCCAAGAATGGAGACCCAGTACTTC
CDR3: CASSGRPRMETQYF

J: TRBJ2-1
D: .
size: few
V: TRBV3-1
DNA: TGTGCCAGCAGTCCGCTTCTAGCGAACACCTACAATGAGCAGTTCTTC
CDR3: CASSPLLANTYNEQFF

J: TRBJ2-1
D: .
size: few
V: TRBV5-1
DNA: TGCGCCAGCAGCTTGTTTTCACAGGGGAGTAGCGGCTACAATGAGCAGTTCTTC
CDR3: CASSLFSQGSSGYNEQFF

J: TRBJ2-5
D: .
size: .
V: TRBV6-5
DNA: TGTGCCAGCAGTTACCAACGGTCCCACCAAGGGGAGGCCCAGTACTTC
CDR3: CASSYQRSHQGEAQYF

J: TRBJ2-5
D: TRBD2
size: .
V: TRBV6-6
DNA: TGTGCCAGCAGTTACCCTCTAGTGGGAGGGAGCGATGAGCAGTACTTC
CDR3: CASSYPLVGGSDEQYF

J: TRBJ2-7
D: TRBD1
size: once
V: TRBV30
DNA: TGTGCCTGGGATGGACAGGGATACCGAAAGAATTCCTACGAGCAGTACTTC
CDR3: CAWDGQGYRKNSYEQYF

J: TRBJ2-7
D: TRBD1
size: few
V: TRBV14
DNA: TGTGCCAGCAGCCAATTCCCCGGACAGGGGGCCTACGAGCAGTACTTC
CDR3: CASSQFPGQGAYEQYF

J: TRBJ2-3
D: .
size: .
V: TRBV7-2
DNA: TGTGCCAGCAGCTTAGGGGGTAGCGACCGCACAGATACGCAGTATTTT
CDR3: CASSLGGSDRTDTQYF

J: TRBJ2-7
D: TRBD2
size: few
V: TRBV4-2
DNA: TGTGCCAGCAGCCAAGATTTTAGCGGGACCGCCTACGAGCAGTACTTC
CDR3: CASSQDFSGTAYEQYF